This TCR beta chain was found in a study of breast tumors, draining lymph nodes, adjacent tissues. General study points: Tumor T cell lymph node origin was a supported hypothesis, not proven. Compared with lymph nodes, tumors were less diverse; compared with nontumor tissue, more.

The CDR3 is 17 residues long. CDR1 and CDR2 (germline): SGHTA, FQGNSA. Each CDR3 protein gets one entry after TCRdb re-called the multiplex PCR reads with MiXCR. The sample lists more than 250,000 distinct CDR3 sequences, 30% to 35% occurring once. Worth noting for this clonotype: Its antigen remains unknown. The junction shows a germline mismatch at one end, possibly a read error.

The lymph nodes were axillary draining lymph nodes from breast cancer patients. Sequencing was done on a sample of axillary lymph node tissue. The sequence was collected from a female donor with breast cancer. Some clones in this sample may be carry-over from other donors' samples. The rearrangement joins TRBV7-2 to TRBJ2-5, with a weak D call TRBD2 (7 bases). CDR3 region: CDSSLGLARGGGEPQYF. The CDR3, as DNA: TGTGACAGCAGCTTAGGCCTAGCTCGGGGAGGGGGTGAGCCCCAGTACTTC.